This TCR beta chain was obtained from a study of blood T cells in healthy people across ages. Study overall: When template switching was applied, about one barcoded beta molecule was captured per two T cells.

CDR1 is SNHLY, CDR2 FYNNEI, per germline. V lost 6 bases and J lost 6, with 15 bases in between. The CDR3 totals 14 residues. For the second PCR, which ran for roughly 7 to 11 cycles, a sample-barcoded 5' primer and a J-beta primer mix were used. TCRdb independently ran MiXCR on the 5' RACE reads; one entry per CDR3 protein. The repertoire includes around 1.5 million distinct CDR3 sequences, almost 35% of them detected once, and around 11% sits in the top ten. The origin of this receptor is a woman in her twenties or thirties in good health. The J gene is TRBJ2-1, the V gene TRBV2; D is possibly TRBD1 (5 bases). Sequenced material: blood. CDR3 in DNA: TGTGCCAGCAGAGGGGTCTTTGGGCGCAATGAGCAGTTCTTC. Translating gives CASRGVFGRNEQFF.